This T cell receptor (beta chain) is drawn from a study of shared clonotypes between healthy human individuals. Findings and limits, study-wide: The naive CD4 repertoires of a few donors were compared, and roughly 5.1% of clonotypes were shared.

The V gene end was trimmed by 4 bases and the J gene end by 3 bases; junction bases not matched to a gene: 6. The germline V gene encodes CDR1 SGDLS and CDR2 YYNGEE. The CDR3 totals 15 residues. This clone was detected only once. Its antigen remains unknown. The repertoire was sequenced with immunoSEQ multiplex PCR; TCRdb's copy has only in-frame clones and lacks some. The sample includes over 850,000 clones, 75% to 85% of them seen just once. The sample comprised memory CD4+ T cells from PBMCs. The subset: CD45RA-negative fraction. This sequence originates from a man younger than 30 in good health. Some clones in this sample may be carry-over from other donors' samples. The chain employs TRBV9 and TRBJ1-3; TRBD1 matches at 8 bases. CDR3 loop: CASSPRTGLGNTIYF. Written as DNA, the CDR3 is TGTGCCAGCAGCCCACGGACAGGGCTTGGAAACACCATATATTTT.